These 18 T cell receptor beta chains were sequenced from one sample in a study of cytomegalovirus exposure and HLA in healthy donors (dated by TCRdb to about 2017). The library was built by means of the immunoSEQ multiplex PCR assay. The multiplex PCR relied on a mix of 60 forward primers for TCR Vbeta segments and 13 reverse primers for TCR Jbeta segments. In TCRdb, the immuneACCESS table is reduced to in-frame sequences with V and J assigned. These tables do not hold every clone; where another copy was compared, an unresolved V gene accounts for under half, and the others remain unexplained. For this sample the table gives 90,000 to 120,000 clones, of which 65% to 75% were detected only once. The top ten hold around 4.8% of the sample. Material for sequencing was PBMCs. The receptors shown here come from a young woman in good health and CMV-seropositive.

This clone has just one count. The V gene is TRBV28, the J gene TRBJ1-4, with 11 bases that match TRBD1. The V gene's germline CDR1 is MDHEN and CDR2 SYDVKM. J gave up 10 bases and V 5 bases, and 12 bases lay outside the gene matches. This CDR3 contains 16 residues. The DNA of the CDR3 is TGTGCCAGCAGTACGAGGACAGGGGGCGGGAACGGAAAACTGTTTTTT. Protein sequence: CASSTRTGGGNGKLFF.

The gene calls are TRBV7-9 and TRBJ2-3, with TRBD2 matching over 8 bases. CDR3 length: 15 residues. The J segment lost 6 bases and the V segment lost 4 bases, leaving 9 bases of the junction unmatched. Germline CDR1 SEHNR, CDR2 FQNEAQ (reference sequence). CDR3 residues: CASSSLADPPDTQYF. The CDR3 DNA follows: TGTGCCAGCAGCTCACTAGCGGACCCTCCGGATACGCAGTATTTT.

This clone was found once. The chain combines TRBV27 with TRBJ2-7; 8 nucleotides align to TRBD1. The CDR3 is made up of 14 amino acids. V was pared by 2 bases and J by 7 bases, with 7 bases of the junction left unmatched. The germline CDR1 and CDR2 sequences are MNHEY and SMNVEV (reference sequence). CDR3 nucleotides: TGTGCCAGCAGTTTAGGACAGGGTAAGGGGGAGCAGTACTTC. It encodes CASSLGQGKGEQYF.

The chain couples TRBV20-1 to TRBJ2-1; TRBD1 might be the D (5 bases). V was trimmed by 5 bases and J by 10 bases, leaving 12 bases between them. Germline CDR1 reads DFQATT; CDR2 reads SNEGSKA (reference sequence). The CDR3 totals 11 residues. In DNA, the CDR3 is TGCAGTGCTCAGGGCCCTAGGGAGCAGTTCTTC. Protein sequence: CSAQGPREQFF.

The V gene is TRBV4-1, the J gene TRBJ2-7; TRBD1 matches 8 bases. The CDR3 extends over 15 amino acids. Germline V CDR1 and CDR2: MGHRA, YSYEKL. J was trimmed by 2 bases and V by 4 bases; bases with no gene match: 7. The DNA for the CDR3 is TGCGCCAGCAGCCCCACAGGGGGAATCCCCTACGAGCAGTACTTC. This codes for CASSPTGGIPYEQYF.

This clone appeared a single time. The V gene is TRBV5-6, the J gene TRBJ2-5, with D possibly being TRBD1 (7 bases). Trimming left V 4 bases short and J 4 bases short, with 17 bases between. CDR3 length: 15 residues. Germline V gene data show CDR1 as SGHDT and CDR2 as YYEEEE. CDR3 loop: CASSADRVGGETQYF. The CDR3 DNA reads TGTGCCAGCAGCGCCGACAGGGTCGGGGGAGAGACCCAGTACTTC.

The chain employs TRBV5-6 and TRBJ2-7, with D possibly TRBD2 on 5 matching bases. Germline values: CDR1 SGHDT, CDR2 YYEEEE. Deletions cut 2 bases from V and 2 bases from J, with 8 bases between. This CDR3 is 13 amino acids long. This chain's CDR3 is CASSLYGAYEQYF. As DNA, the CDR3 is TGTGCCAGCAGCTTATACGGGGCCTACGAGCAGTACTTC.

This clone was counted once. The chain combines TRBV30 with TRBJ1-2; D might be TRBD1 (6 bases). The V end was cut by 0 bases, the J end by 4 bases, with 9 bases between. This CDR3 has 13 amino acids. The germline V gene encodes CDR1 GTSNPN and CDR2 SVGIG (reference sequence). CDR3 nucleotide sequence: TGTGCCTGGAGTGTAGGGACAACCTATGGCTACACCTTC. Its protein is CAWSVGTTYGYTF.

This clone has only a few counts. CDR3 coding DNA: TGTGCCAGCAGCGGGGGGTACAATGAGCAGTTCTTC. This gives the protein CASSGGYNEQFF. The chain recombines TRBV11-3 with TRBJ2-1, with a tentative D call TRBD2 (6 bases). The germline V gene encodes CDR1 SGHNT and CDR2 YENEEA. The CDR3 contains 12 residues. Trimming removed 5 bases from V and 4 bases from J, with 6 bases in between.

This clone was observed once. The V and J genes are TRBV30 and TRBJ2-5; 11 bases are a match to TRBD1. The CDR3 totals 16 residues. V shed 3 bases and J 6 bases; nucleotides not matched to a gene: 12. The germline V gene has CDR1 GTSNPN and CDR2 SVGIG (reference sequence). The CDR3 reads CAWRAGWTGGLKTQYF. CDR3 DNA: TGTGCCTGGAGAGCAGGCTGGACAGGGGGCTTAAAGACCCAGTACTTC.

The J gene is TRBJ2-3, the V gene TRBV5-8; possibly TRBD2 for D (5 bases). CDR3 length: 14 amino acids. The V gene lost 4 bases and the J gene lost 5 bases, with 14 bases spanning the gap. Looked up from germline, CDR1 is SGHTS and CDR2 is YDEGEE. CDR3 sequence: CASSRGRRLDTQYF. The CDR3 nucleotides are TGTGCCAGCAGCCGAGGGCGGAGGTTAGATACGCAGTATTTT. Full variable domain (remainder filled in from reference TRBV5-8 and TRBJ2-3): EAGVTQSPTHLIKTRGQQATLRCSPISGHTSVYWYQQALGLGLQFLLWYDEGEERNRGNFPPRFSGRQFPNYSSELNVNALELEDSALYLCASSRGRRLDTQYFGPGTRLTVL.

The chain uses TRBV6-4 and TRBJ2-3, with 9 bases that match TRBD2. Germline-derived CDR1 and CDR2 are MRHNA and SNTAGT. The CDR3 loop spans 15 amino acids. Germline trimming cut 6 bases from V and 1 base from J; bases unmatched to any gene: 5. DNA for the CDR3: TGTGCCAGCAGCGACGGCGGGGGGGGCACAGATACGCAGTATTTT. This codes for CASSDGGGGTDTQYF.

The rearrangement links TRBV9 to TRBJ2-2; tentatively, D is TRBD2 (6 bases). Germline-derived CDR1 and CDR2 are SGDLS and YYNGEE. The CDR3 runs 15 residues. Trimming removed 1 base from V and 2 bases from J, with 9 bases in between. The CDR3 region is CASSVTGTNTGELFF. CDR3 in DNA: TGTGCCAGCAGCGTAACTGGGACTAACACCGGGGAGCTGTTTTTT.

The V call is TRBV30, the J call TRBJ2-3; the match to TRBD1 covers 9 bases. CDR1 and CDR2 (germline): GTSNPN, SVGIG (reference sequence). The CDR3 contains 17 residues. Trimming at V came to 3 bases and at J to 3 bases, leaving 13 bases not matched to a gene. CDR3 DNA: TGTGCCTGGAGATGGGCAATAAGGGACAGGGTGACAGATACGCAGTATTTT. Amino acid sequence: CAWRWAIRDRVTDTQYF.

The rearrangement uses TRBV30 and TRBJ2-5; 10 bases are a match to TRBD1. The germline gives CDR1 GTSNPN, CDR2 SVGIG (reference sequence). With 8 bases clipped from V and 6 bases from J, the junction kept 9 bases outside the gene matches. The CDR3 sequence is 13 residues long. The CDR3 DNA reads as TGTGCCAGATACGACAGGGGGCGGCAGACCCAGTACTTC. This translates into CARYDRGRQTQYF.

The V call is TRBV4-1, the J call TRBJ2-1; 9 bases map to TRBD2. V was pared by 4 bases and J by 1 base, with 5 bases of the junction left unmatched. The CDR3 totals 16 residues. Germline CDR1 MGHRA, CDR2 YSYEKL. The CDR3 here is CASSPRLAASYNEQFF. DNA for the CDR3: TGCGCCAGCAGCCCCAGACTAGCGGCGTCCTACAATGAGCAGTTCTTC.

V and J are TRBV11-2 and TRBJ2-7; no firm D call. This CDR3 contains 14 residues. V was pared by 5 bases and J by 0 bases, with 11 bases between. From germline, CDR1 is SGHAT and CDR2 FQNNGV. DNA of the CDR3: TGTGCCAGCAGCATCAACACCCGCTCCTACGAGCAGTACTTC. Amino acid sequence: CASSINTRSYEQYF.

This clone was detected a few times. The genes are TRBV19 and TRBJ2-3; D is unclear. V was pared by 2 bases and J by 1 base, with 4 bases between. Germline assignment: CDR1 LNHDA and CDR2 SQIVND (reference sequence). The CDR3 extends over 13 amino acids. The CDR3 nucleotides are TGTGCCAGTAGTATACAGGGCACAGATACGCAGTATTTT. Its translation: CASSIQGTDTQYF.